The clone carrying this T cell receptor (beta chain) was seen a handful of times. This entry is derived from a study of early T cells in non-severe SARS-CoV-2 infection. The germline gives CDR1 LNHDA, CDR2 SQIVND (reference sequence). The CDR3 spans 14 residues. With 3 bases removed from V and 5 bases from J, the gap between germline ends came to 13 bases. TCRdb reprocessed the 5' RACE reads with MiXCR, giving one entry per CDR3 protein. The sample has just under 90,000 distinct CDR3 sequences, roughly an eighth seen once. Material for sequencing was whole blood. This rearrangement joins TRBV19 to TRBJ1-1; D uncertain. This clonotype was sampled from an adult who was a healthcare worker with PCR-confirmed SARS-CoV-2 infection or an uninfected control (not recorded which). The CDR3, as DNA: TGTGCCAGTAGTATGGAGGGTGGTAGGACTGAAGCTTTCTTT. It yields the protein CASSMEGGRTEAFF.